This T cell receptor beta chain was captured in a study of blood T cell repertoires in COVID-19. Overall study: Whether acute or convalescent, the COVID-19 samples came from the United States, Italy and Spain. T cells, B-cell-depleted T cells, or PBMCs supplied cDNA or gDNA.

In the source study's methods: Researchers report that nucleated cell counts were estimated from reference gene primer amplification. TCRdb keeps only in-frame clones here, not all; method: immunoSEQ multiplex PCR. Clonal size and the V and J genes are those of that table, whereas D and trimming came from the DNA. The data hold 250,000 to 350,000 clones, with around 82% observed a single time. Between the trimmed V and J ends, which lost 1 base and 0 bases, there was a span of 13 bases. The length of the CDR3 is 16 residues. In Seattle, patients joined the study during active infection and were tracked longitudinally.

This receptor was identified in a human donor with COVID-19, enrolled during active disease. The donor label of this sample is uncertain. This sequence joins TRBV23-1 and TRBJ2-7; D is undetermined. TRBV23-1 is annotated as an ORF whose role is uncertain. The sample was peripheral blood. CDR3: CASSQFLKEDSYEQYF. CDR3 nucleotides: TGCGCCAGCAGTCAATTCCTTAAAGAGGACTCCTACGAGCAGTACTTC.